This entry lists 25 T cell receptor beta chains sequenced from one sample in a study of T cell repertoires in cytomegalovirus infection. One entry per CDR3 protein, called by TCRdb with MiXCR from the reads. The sample lists around 800,000 distinct CDR3 sequences; around a third were seen once. These receptors' targets are unknown. Here the sequenced sample was cultured CD8+ T cells from PBMCs, taken from culture after CMV antigen stimulation. Receptors were obtained from a human donor in good health (CMV status not recorded). Some clones in this sample may be carry-over from other donors' samples.

This clonotype has just a few counts. This sequence joins TRBV15 and TRBJ2-3; 8 positions agree with TRBD2. The V gene's germline CDR1 is LNHNV and CDR2 YYDKDF (reference sequence). This CDR3 has 15 amino acids. Trimming cost V 1 base and J 5 bases; bases outside gene matches: 5. CDR3 nucleotides: TGTGCCACCAGCAGAGGAGGGCGGGGGGTAGATACGCAGTATTTT. This gives the protein CATSRGGRGVDTQYF.

This clonotype was counted ten times or more. The genes are TRBV7-8 and TRBJ2-1, with TRBD2 matching 12 bases. The CDR3 is made up of 17 amino acids. With 2 bases clipped from V and 6 bases from J, the junction kept 8 bases outside the gene matches. Germline CDR1 SGHVS, CDR2 FQNEAQ. CDR3 sequence reads: CASSLLLAGGPGNEQFF. The CDR3, as DNA: TGTGCCAGCAGCTTATTGCTAGCGGGGGGGCCGGGCAATGAGCAGTTCTTC.

Many counts were recorded for this clonotype. The J gene is TRBJ2-1, the V gene TRBV7-6; 8 bases align to TRBD1. The junction had 9 bases not matched to a gene; V was cut back by 3 bases and J by 8 bases. CDR1 and CDR2 from the germline V gene are SGHVS and FNYEAQ. CDR3 length: 15 residues. The CDR3: CASSFLGDRKHEQFF. CDR3 coding DNA: TGTGCCAGCAGCTTCTTGGGGGACAGGAAGCATGAGCAGTTCTTC. Full variable domain (outside the CDR3, taken from reference TRBV7-6 and TRBJ2-1): GAGVSQSPRYKVTKRGQDVALRCDPISGHVSLYWYRQALGQGPEFLTYFNYEAQQDKSGLPNDRFSAERPEGSISTLTIQRTEQRDSAMYRCASSFLGDRKHEQFFGPGTRLTVL.

This clonotype occurred a few times. The rearrangement joins TRBV7-6 to TRBJ2-3; TRBD1 matches at 10 bases. In germline, CDR1 is SGHVS, CDR2 FNYEAQ. The CDR3 consists of 16 residues. V gave up 5 bases and J gave up 1 base; unmatched junction bases: 6. The CDR3 DNA follows: TGTGCCAGCAGCCGCCCCGGGACAGGGGGCACAGATACGCAGTATTTT. It translates to CASSRPGTGGTDTQYF.

The rearrangement joins TRBV20-1 to TRBJ2-1; TRBD2 matches at 10 bases. This CDR3 is 15 amino acids long. From germline, CDR1 is DFQATT and CDR2 SNEGSKA (reference sequence). V shed 0 bases and J 7 bases; nucleotides not matched to a gene: 6. The CDR3 nucleotides are TGCAGTGCTAGAGATAGGAGCGGGGGGGCAAATGAGCAGTTCTTC. Protein: CSARDRSGGANEQFF.

A note on this clonotype: This may be a read error: a much more frequent sequence differs by one nucleotide. The chain carries TRBV7-8 and TRBJ2-1; D gene unclear. The CDR3 runs to 12 residues. Trimming removed 5 bases at V and 6 bases at J, with 8 bases between. Germline CDR1 is SGHVS and CDR2 is FQNEAQ. The CDR3: CASSMWTNEQFF. The CDR3 DNA is TGTGCCAGCAGCATGTGGACCAATGAGCAGTTCTTC.

This clonotype was detected a few times. The chain uses TRBV5-6 and TRBJ2-2; D uncertain. V gave up 3 bases and J gave up 0 bases, with 12 bases separating them. Germline CDR1 and CDR2: SGHDT and YYEEEE. This CDR3 spans 16 amino acids. CDR3 nucleotides: TGTGCCAGCAGCTCGTTCGGGCCCTCGAACACCGGGGAGCTGTTTTTT. It encodes CASSSFGPSNTGELFF.

This clonotype was found many times. The rearrangement uses TRBV7-2 and TRBJ2-7; possibly TRBD1 for D (8 bases). CDR1 and CDR2 from the germline V gene are SGHTA and FQGNSA. V was pared by 1 base and J by 4 bases, with 14 bases between. This CDR3 is 15 amino acids long. The CDR3 coding sequence is TGTGCCAGCAGCTTAGGGGACAGGCGGGGGTACGAGCAGTACGTC. It is translated as CASSLGDRRGYEQYV.

The chain combines TRBV15 with TRBJ2-1; 11 bases align to TRBD2. This CDR3 has 16 amino acids. Germline V lookup: CDR1 LNHNV, CDR2 YYDKDF (reference sequence). V lost 3 bases to trimming and J lost 2 bases; unmatched junction nucleotides: 3. The CDR3 reads CATSSSSGGAYNEQFF. Here the CDR3 DNA reads TGTGCCACCAGCAGCAGTAGCGGGGGGGCCTACAATGAGCAGTTCTTC.

This clonotype turned up a few times. The rearrangement links TRBV6-5 to TRBJ1-4; D is unclear. V was cut by 2 bases and J by 5 bases, with 3 bases left in between. Germline CDR1 is MNHEY and CDR2 is SVGAGI. The CDR3 extends over 12 amino acids. CDR3 bases: TGTGCCAGCAGTTACGGGAATGAAAAACTGTTTTTT. Translated, it gives CASSYGNEKLFF.

The table lists this clonotype with many counts. J is TRBJ1-1 and V is TRBV7-2; D unclear. Looked up from germline, CDR1 is SGHTA and CDR2 is FQGNSA. V was shortened by 2 bases and J by 2 bases, with 18 bases between the two germline ends. The CDR3 is 17 residues long. The DNA for the CDR3 is TGTGCCAGCAGCTTATACAACCCTTGGGTCTCCAACACTGAAGCTTTCTTT. It yields the protein CASSLYNPWVSNTEAFF.

Only a few counts were recorded for this clonotype. The chain recombines TRBV7-6 with TRBJ2-5, with D uncertain. Germline CDR1 is SGHVS and CDR2 is FNYEAQ. This CDR3 contains 15 residues. Trimming cost V 1 base and J 5 bases, with 14 bases left between them. In DNA form, the CDR3 reads TGTGCCAGCAGCTTAGACCAGGCCCAACAGGAGACCCAGTACTTC. This codes for CASSLDQAQQETQYF.

This clonotype was picked up many times. V gene TRBV7-8 combines with J gene TRBJ2-5; D gene ambiguous. The CDR3 extends over 15 amino acids. V lost 1 base to trimming and J lost 5 bases, with 14 bases between them. Germline V gene data show CDR1 as SGHVS and CDR2 as FQNEAQ. The CDR3 bases are TGTGCCAGCAGCTTAGGACTCAGAAAGGAGGAGACCCAGTACTTC. It codes for CASSLGLRKEETQYF.

This clonotype was seen a handful of times. The chain carries TRBV5-5 and TRBJ2-2, with 8 bases fitting TRBD1. The V segment lost 0 bases and the J segment 3 bases; nucleotides outside the gene matches: 7. CDR1 is SGHKS and CDR2 is YYEKEE in the germline V gene (reference sequence). The CDR3 has 17 residues. The CDR3 DNA reads as TGTGCCAGCAGCTTGGTTTTGGACAGGGTTTACACCGGGGAGCTGTTTTTT. The encoded protein is CASSLVLDRVYTGELFF.

The chain recombines TRBV27 with TRBJ2-1; D is possibly TRBD1 or TRBD2 (5 bases each). The germline V gene encodes CDR1 MNHEY and CDR2 SMNVEV (reference sequence). The length of the CDR3 is 14 residues. Trimming pared 7 bases from V and 4 bases from J, leaving 14 bases between. CDR3 DNA sequence: TGTGCCAGCACGCTCGGGGCGGCGTACAATGAGCAGTTCTTC. It is translated as CASTLGAAYNEQFF.

The rearrangement uses TRBV7-9 and TRBJ2-1; 8 bases are a match to TRBD2. The CDR3 is 15 residues long. J gave up 8 bases and V 6 bases, and 12 bases lay outside the gene matches. Per germline, CDR1 SEHNR and CDR2 FQNEAQ (reference sequence). CDR3 nucleotides: TGTGCCAGCAGGCCCGGGACTAGGGTCGAAGATGAGCAGTTCTTC. The encoded protein is CASRPGTRVEDEQFF.

The chain recombines TRBV5-6 with TRBJ1-6; D not resolved. The germline V and J ends were trimmed by 3 bases and 9 bases, with 10 bases remaining between them. This CDR3 region has 13 residues. Germline V gene sequence: CDR1 SGHDT, CDR2 YYEEEE. This CDR3 is CASSSRTGSPLHF. DNA of the CDR3: TGTGCCAGCAGCTCTAGGACTGGTTCACCCCTCCACTTT. The full variable domain, rest sourced from reference TRBV5-6 and TRBJ1-6, is DAGVTQSPTHLIKTRGQQVTLRCSPKSGHDTVSWYQQALGQGPQFIFQYYEEEERQRGNFPDRFSGHQFPNYSSELNVNALLLGDSALYLCASSSRTGSPLHFGNGTRLTVT.

This clonotype was seen a handful of times. CDR3 amino acids: CASTSGQGLNIQYF. The DNA for the CDR3 is TGTGCCAGTACCTCGGGACAGGGGTTAAACATTCAGTACTTC. The chain links TRBV19 to TRBJ2-4, with 10 bases that match TRBD1. Germline CDR1 LNHDA, CDR2 SQIVND (reference sequence). The CDR3 covers 14 residues. V lost 7 bases, J lost 6 bases, and 6 bases stayed unmatched.

This clonotype occurred a few times. For the CDR3, the DNA is TGTGCCAGTAGTACAACAGAGATAGGTGAAGGTCCCCAGCATTTT. It specifies CASSTTEIGEGPQHF. The chain links TRBV19 to TRBJ1-5; D uncertain. With 4 bases removed from V and 10 bases from J, the gap between germline ends came to 20 bases. In germline, CDR1 is LNHDA, CDR2 SQIVND (reference sequence). This CDR3 contains 15 residues.

A few counts support this clonotype. The chain has TRBV2 and TRBJ1-1; unclear D gene. The CDR3 consists of 12 residues. CDR1 is SNHLY and CDR2 is FYNNEI in the germline V gene. V was clipped by 2 bases and J by 3 bases, with 4 bases between them. The CDR3: CASSELYTEAFF. The CDR3 nucleotides read TGTGCCAGCAGTGAACTCTACACTGAAGCTTTCTTT.

Note on this clonotype: This is likely a read error, given that the CDR3 carries no conserved phenylalanine or tryptophan at its end. The V call is TRBV6-1, the J call TRBJ2-6; tentatively, D is TRBD1 (5 bases). The V and J ends lost 5 bases and 2 bases respectively, with 7 bases between them. CDR1 is MNHNS, CDR2 SASEGT, per germline. This CDR3 is built from 14 residues. The CDR3 DNA reads TGTGCCAGCAGTACGGACACTGGGGCCAACGTCCTGACTTTA. Protein: CASSTDTGANVLTL.

This clonotype was counted only a few times. The chain employs TRBV5-5 and TRBJ2-7; perhaps TRBD1 as D (6 bases). The CDR3 has 14 residues. V was cut by 3 bases and J by 0 bases, with 10 bases left in between. Germline assignment: CDR1 SGHKS and CDR2 YYEKEE (reference sequence). The chain's CDR3 is CASSSGDNSYEQYV. The CDR3 region has the DNA TGTGCCAGCAGCTCAGGGGACAACTCCTACGAGCAGTACGTC.

The chain links TRBV27 to TRBJ1-5, with TRBD1 identical over 8 bases. With 6 bases clipped from V and 3 bases from J, the junction kept 4 bases outside the gene matches. CDR3 length: 14 residues. The germline gives CDR1 MNHEY, CDR2 SMNVEV (reference sequence). CDR3 region: CASRAGGNNQPQHF. DNA of the CDR3: TGTGCCAGCAGGGCAGGGGGCAACAATCAGCCCCAGCATTTT.

V and J are TRBV5-4 and TRBJ1-1, with a weak D call TRBD1 (5 bases). The germline CDR1 and CDR2 sequences are SGHNT and YYREEE (reference sequence). CDR3 length: 15 residues. V was pared by 4 bases and J by 0 bases, with 13 bases between. CDR3 loop: CASSPSPGVNTEAFF. DNA for the CDR3: TGTGCCAGCAGCCCTTCACCGGGGGTGAACACTGAAGCTTTCTTT.

The V call is TRBV27, the J call TRBJ1-4; 10 positions match TRBD1. The CDR3 contains 17 residues. Germline values: CDR1 MNHEY, CDR2 SMNVEV (reference sequence). Trimming removed 5 bases from V and 6 bases from J; junction bases left unmatched: 12. This chain's CDR3 is CASSPYGTGEEYEKLFF. In DNA form, the CDR3 reads TGTGCCAGCAGTCCTTACGGGACAGGGGAGGAGTATGAAAAACTGTTTTTT. Together with reference TRBV27 and TRBJ1-4, the CDR3 gives the full variable domain: EAQVTQNPRYLITVTGKKLTVTCSQNMNHEYMSWYRQDPGLGLRQIYYSMNVEVTDKGDVPEGYKVSRKEKRNFPLILESPSPNQTSLYFCASSPYGTGEEYEKLFFGSGTQLSVL.